These 4 T cell receptor beta chains were all obtained from the same sample, sequenced in a study of Graves' ophthalmopathy and Graves' hyperthyroidism. Using RNA transcripts, the TCR beta CDR3 regions were amplified. A first-round RT-PCR used HTBI primers, followed by a second-round multiplex PCR. One entry per CDR3 protein, called by TCRdb with MiXCR from the multiplex PCR reads. Among some 1.1 million distinct CDR3 sequences listed, about 36% were seen once. What was sequenced was peripheral blood or thyroid tissue (not recorded which). These receptors were collected from an adult man with Graves' hyperthyroidism.

The V gene is TRBV29-1, the J gene TRBJ2-5; no definite D call. This CDR3 comprises 10 residues. Germline V gene data show CDR1 as SQVTM and CDR2 as ANQGSEA. V was cut by 5 bases and J by 8 bases, with 9 bases left in between. CDR3 nucleotide sequence: TGCAGCGTTTTTAAGGACACCCAGTACTTC. Protein sequence: CSVFKDTQYF. Filled out from reference TRBV29-1 and TRBJ2-5, the complete variable domain reads SAVISQKPSRDICQRGTSLTIQCQVDSQVTMMFWYRQQPGQSLTLIATANQGSEATYESGFVIDKFPISRPNLTFSTLTVSNMSPEDSSIYLCSVFKDTQYFGPGTRLLVL.

This clonotype was recorded at least ten times. The chain carries TRBV29-1 and TRBJ2-2; the D is unclear. This CDR3 spans 13 amino acids. Germline lookup yields CDR1 SQVTM and CDR2 ANQGSEA. The V end lost 6 bases, the J end lost 4 bases, and 12 bases lay between the germline ends. The CDR3 coding sequence is TGCAGCGTCCGTGTGGGTGGCACCGGGGAGCTGTTTTTT. As protein: CSVRVGGTGELFF.

The chain uses TRBV5-4 and TRBJ2-5, with D perhaps TRBD2 (6 bases). The germline V gene encodes CDR1 SGHNT and CDR2 YYREEE (reference sequence). The CDR3 sequence is 15 residues long. V lost 4 bases and J 4 bases, leaving 17 bases between the germline ends. This chain's CDR3 is CASSQGEEIVETQYF. CDR3 DNA sequence: TGTGCCAGCAGCCAAGGGGAGGAAATTGTAGAGACCCAGTACTTC.

The V call is TRBV19, the J call TRBJ2-7; D is possibly TRBD1 (6 bases). Trimming removed 9 bases at V and 3 bases at J, with 18 bases between. Germline-derived CDR1 and CDR2 are LNHDA and SQIVND (reference sequence). This CDR3 region has 14 residues. The CDR3 DNA reads as TGTGCCAGCCACGCCACCGGGACAAGCTACGAGCAGTACTTC. Protein product: CASHATGTSYEQYF.